This TCR beta chain is from a study of cytomegalovirus exposure and HLA in healthy donors. Study-level information: The study's early data release held roughly 91 million unique TCRs from HLA-typed donors. Genotyping showed 81% of about 370 donors falling in the Caucasian-associated ancestry cluster. Study findings and constraints: Sequencing likely generated an artifact that appeared as a cluster of highly shared sequence variants.

The PCR used 60 Vbeta and 13 Jbeta primers. Some clones are missing from TCRdb's copy, which holds only in-frame ones; the method was immunoSEQ multiplex PCR. This sample has 55,000 to 85,000 clones, with approximately 60% found just once. The donors, nominally healthy at sampling, likely had unrecorded immune exposures. This clone was detected only a few times. Its antigen is not identified. The V end lost 3 bases, the J end lost 6 bases, and 12 bases lay between the germline ends. The CDR3 extends over 14 amino acids. Germline V lookup: CDR1 MNHEY, CDR2 SMNVEV (reference sequence). The sequenced sample was PBMCs. The sequence was collected from a woman aged 45-65 years in good health and CMV-seronegative. The chain carries TRBV27 and TRBJ2-4; the D gene is possibly TRBD1 (5 bases). CDR3 protein: CASSFSGSGNIQYF. The CDR3, as DNA: TGTGCCAGCAGTTTTTCAGGGTCGGGAAACATTCAGTACTTC.